This is a list of T cell receptor beta chains from one sample in a study of metastatic and nonmetastatic thyroid tumors. TCRdb redid the clone calls on the PCR reads using MiXCR. The table shows just under 20,000 clones, with 22% occurring only once. Input material: adjacent normal tissue. Receptor source: a female donor with papillary thyroid cancer or a benign thyroid nodule (not recorded which). Some clones in this sample may be carry-over from other donors' samples. Each CDR3 is given with its conserved first and last residue. The D gene is left open where the match is weak. Clone size appears in some rows only: once, few, many, or a class for an expanded clone.

TRBD1 TRBJ2-5 TRBV3-1 many CASDLLDRGDGETQYF TGTGCCAGCGACCTACTAGACAGGGGGGACGGAGAGACCCAGTACTTC
- TRBJ2-3 TRBV24-1 - CATYYQGLAYF TGTGCCACATACTATCAGGGGTTGGCGTATTTT
TRBD1 TRBJ2-2 TRBV10-1 medium-sized CASTPTGTGELFF TGCGCCAGCACCCCGACAGGGACCGGGGAGCTGTTTTTT
- TRBJ2-7 TRBV12-3/TRBV12-4 medium-sized CASSLFSYEQYF TGTGCCAGCAGTTTATTCAGCTACGAGCAGTACTTC
- TRBJ2-7 TRBV3-1 - CASSQETKGEQYF TGTGCCAGCAGCCAAGAAACAAAAGGCGAGCAGTACTTC
- TRBJ1-4 TRBV19 - CASSIKALEHRARATNEKLFF TGTGCCAGTAGTATAAAAGCGTTAGAGCACAGGGCCCGAGCAACTAATGAAAAACTGTTTTTT
- TRBJ1-6 TRBV27 - CASKMSSYNSPLHF TGTGCCAGCAAGATGAGCTCCTATAATTCACCCCTCCACTTT
- TRBJ2-1 TRBV11-2 - CASSLVGTTLNEQFF TGTGCCAGCAGCTTAGTGGGCACGACGTTAAATGAGCAGTTCTTC
- TRBJ1-2 TRBV15 few CATSGTSGYGYTF TGTGCCACCAGCGGGACCTCTGGCTATGGCTACACCTTC
- TRBJ2-2 TRBV6-5 - CATQFRGTGELFF TGTGCCACCCAGTTCAGGGGCACCGGGGAGCTGTTTTTT
- TRBJ2-1 TRBV9 few CASSSTGNEQFF TGTGCCAGCAGCTCCACAGGGAATGAGCAGTTCTTC
- TRBJ1-1 TRBV5-1 medium-sized CASSLDAKGPFF TGCGCCAGCAGCTTGGACGCCAAGGGACCTTTCTTT
- TRBJ1-4 TRBV20-1 - CSALPDKGVGKLFF TGCAGTGCCCTGCCGGACAAGGGGGTAGGAAAACTGTTTTTT
TRBD1 TRBJ2-4 TRBV11-2 many CASSSLRGQGERNIQYF TGTGCCAGCAGCTCACTCCGGGGACAGGGGGAAAGAAACATTCAGTACTTC
- TRBJ2-1 TRBV12-3/TRBV12-4 many CASSLGGTLRNEQFF TGTGCCAGCAGTTTAGGTGGGACTCTCAGGAATGAGCAGTTCTTC
- TRBJ2-5 TRBV15 few CATSTWGETQYF TGTGCCACCAGCACCTGGGGAGAGACCCAGTACTTC
- TRBJ2-5 TRBV2 - CASIYNNQETQYF TGTGCCAGCATTTACAACAACCAAGAGACCCAGTACTTC
TRBD1 TRBJ1-2 TRBV6-1 few CASIRQGAWDGYTF TGTGCCAGCATTCGACAGGGGGCGTGGGACGGCTACACCTTC
- TRBJ2-7 TRBV7-9 medium-sized CASSLTGMQGEQYF TGTGCCAGCAGCTTAACCGGGATGCAGGGCGAGCAGTACTTC
- TRBJ2-1 TRBV5-1 many CASSLVADDNEQFF TGCGCCAGCAGCTTGGTGGCCGACGACAATGAGCAGTTCTTC
- TRBJ2-1 TRBV6-1 medium-sized CASSPRGRPLEQFF TGTGCCAGCAGCCCGAGGGGGAGGCCACTTGAGCAGTTCTTC
- TRBJ2-4 TRBV6-1 many CASSEEVAKNIQYF TGTGCCAGCAGTGAAGAGGTAGCCAAAAACATTCAGTACTTC
- TRBJ2-7 TRBV20-1 few CSATRDTNEQYF TGCAGTGCGACCCGGGACACCAACGAGCAGTACTTC
TRBD1 TRBJ2-7 TRBV2 - CASSEPRGSYEQYF TGTGCCAGCAGTGAACCCAGGGGGTCCTACGAGCAGTACTTC
- TRBJ1-2 TRBV24-1 few CATEEGKGYGHTF TGCGCCACCGAGGAGGGGAAGGGCTATGGCCACACCTTC
TRBD1 TRBJ1-1 TRBV6-1 few CASSLKTGGNTEAFF TGTGCCAGCAGTTTGAAGACAGGGGGCAACACTGAAGCTTTCTTT
TRBD1 TRBJ1-2 TRBV16 - CASSQSWTGNGYTF TGTGCCAGCAGCCAATCGTGGACAGGGAATGGCTACACCTTC
TRBD2 TRBJ2-2 TRBV7-2 many CASSLIAGGTGELFF TGTGCCAGCAGCTTGATTGCGGGGGGCACCGGGGAGCTGTTTTTT
TRBD1 TRBJ2-5 TRBV2 - CASSEGDRVGTQYF TGTGCCAGCAGTGAAGGGGACAGGGTTGGGACCCAGTACTTC
TRBD1 TRBJ2-7 TRBV20-1 medium-sized CSARPGQGATHEQYF TGCAGTGCTAGACCCGGACAGGGGGCGACACACGAGCAGTACTTC
- TRBJ2-7 TRBV6-1 few CASRTGLLSYEQYF TGTGCCAGCAGGACTGGCCTCCTCTCCTACGAGCAGTACTTC
TRBD1 TRBJ1-3 TRBV7-2 - CASSLGGTGGNTIYF TGTGCCAGCAGCTTAGGAGGGACAGGGGGAAACACCATATATTTT
- TRBJ1-2 TRBV6-1 few CASTEGGSSRGYTF TGTGCCAGCACCGAGGGTGGGTCCTCCCGAGGCTACACCTTC